The next 2 T cell receptor beta chains were all read from a single sample in a study of human T cells and chemical hapten exposure. The time point was: patch test 1, 2 weeks after DPC sensitization. The treatment denotes: therapeutic diphenylcyclopropenone sensitization with weekly scalp DPC. In TCRdb, the RACE reads were re-called with MiXCR into one record per CDR3 protein. The sample gives fewer than 500,000 distinct CDR3 sequences, 4.8% of which show up once; around 2% is in the top ten. The starting material was whole blood, obtained in connection with sensitization to the hapten diphenylcyclopropenone (DPC). Receptors originate from a woman in her forties or fifties with alopecia areata. Some clones in this sample may be carry-over from other donors' samples.

A few counts support this clonotype. The rearrangement links TRBV6-1 to TRBJ1-5; unclear D gene. This CDR3 has 15 amino acids. V lost 0 bases and J 3 bases, leaving 9 bases between the germline ends. Germline lookup yields CDR1 MNHNS and CDR2 SASEGT. CDR3 protein: CASSEAATNNQPQHF. CDR3 sequence (DNA): TGTGCCAGCAGTGAAGCGGCGACAAACAATCAGCCCCAGCATTTT.

The table lists this clonotype with a few counts. The V call is TRBV13, the J call TRBJ2-3; unclear D gene. V was clipped by 5 bases and J by 4 bases, with 7 bases between them. Germline V gene lookup returns CDR1 PRHDT and CDR2 FYEKMQ (reference sequence). CDR3 length equals 12 residues. The CDR3 DNA reads as TGTGCCAGCAGCGCGAGCCCAGATACGCAGTATTTT. Residues: CASSASPDTQYF.